This T cell receptor beta chain was identified during a study of blood T cells in healthy people across ages. A J-beta primer mix and a sample-barcoded 5' primer were used in a second PCR of about 7 to 12 cycles. Every cDNA was tagged by a template-switch adaptor with 12 random nucleotides. TCRdb called the 5' RACE reads again in MiXCR, with one record for every CDR3 protein. The sample records about 640,000 distinct CDR3 sequences, around three fifths being singletons. Trimming pared 1 base from V and 4 bases from J, leaving 1 base between. Per the germline V gene, CDR1 is DFQATT and CDR2 is SNEGSKA (reference sequence). The CDR3 loop spans 10 amino acids. Per sample, at least 6 micrograms of total RNA were extracted.

Sequenced material: blood. The origin of this receptor is a man aged 55 to 70 in good health. The rearrangement uses TRBV20-1 and TRBJ2-5; no firm D call. The CDR3 sequence: CSARVETQYF. The CDR3 DNA sequence: TGCAGTGCTAGAGTAGAGACCCAGTACTTC.